The next 2 T cell receptor beta chains were all read from a single sample in a study of cytomegalovirus exposure and HLA in healthy donors. The PCR had 60 Vbeta and 13 Jbeta primers. Data came from immunoSEQ multiplex PCR; TCRdb stores just in-frame clones and leaves some out. Of 120,000 or so clones in the sample, roughly 18% are singletons; the top ten hold less than 3.5%. What was sequenced was PBMCs. The receptors here all came from a female donor in good health and CMV-seropositive.

The gene calls are TRBV6-5 and TRBJ2-7; D gene unclear. The ends were cut back, 4 bases at V and 3 bases at J, with 13 bases in the middle. The CDR3 spans 14 residues. Per the germline V gene, CDR1 is MNHEY and CDR2 is SVGAGI. This CDR3 is CASSFSQDFYEQYF. The DNA of the CDR3 is TGTGCCAGCAGTTTTTCCCAGGATTTCTACGAGCAGTACTTC.

This clone has just a few counts. The rearrangement links TRBV28 to TRBJ1-5, with 10 bases aligning to TRBD1. The J segment lost 8 bases and the V segment lost 8 bases, leaving 9 bases of the junction unmatched. The CDR3 consists of 14 residues. Germline V gene lookup returns CDR1 MDHEN and CDR2 SYDVKM. The CDR3 bases are TGTGCCAGCGGTGATTGGACAGGGGGAGAGCCCCAGCATTTT. Translating gives CASGDWTGGEPQHF.